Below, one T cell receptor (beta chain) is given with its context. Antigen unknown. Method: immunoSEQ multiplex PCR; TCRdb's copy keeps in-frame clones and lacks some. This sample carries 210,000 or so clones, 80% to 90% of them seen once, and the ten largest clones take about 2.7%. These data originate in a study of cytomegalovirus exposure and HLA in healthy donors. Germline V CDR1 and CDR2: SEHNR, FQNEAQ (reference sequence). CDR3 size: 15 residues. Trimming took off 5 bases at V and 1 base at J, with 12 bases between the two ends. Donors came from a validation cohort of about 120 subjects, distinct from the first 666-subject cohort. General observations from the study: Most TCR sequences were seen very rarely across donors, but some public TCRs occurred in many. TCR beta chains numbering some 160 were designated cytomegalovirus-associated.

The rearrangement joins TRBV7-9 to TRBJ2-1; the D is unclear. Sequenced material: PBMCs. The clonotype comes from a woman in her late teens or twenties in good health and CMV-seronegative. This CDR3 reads CASSLPQESYNEQFF. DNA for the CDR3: TGTGCCAGCAGCCTCCCTCAGGAATCCTACAATGAGCAGTTCTTC. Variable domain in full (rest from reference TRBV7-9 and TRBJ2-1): DTGVSQNPRHKITKRGQNVTFRCDPISEHNRLYWYRQTLGQGPEFLTYFQNEAQLEKSRLLSDRFSAERPKGSFSTLEIQRTEQGDSAMYLCASSLPQESYNEQFFGPGTRLTVL.